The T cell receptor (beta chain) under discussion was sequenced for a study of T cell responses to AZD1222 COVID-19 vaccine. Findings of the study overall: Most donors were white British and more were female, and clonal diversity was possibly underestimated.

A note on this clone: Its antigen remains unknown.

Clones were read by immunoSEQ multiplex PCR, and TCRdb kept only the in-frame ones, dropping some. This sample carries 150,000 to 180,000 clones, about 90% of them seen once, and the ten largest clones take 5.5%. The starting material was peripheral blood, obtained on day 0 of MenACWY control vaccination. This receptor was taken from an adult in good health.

CDR3: CASGGLSYTDTQYF. The CDR3 DNA follows: TGTGCCAGCGGGGGACTCAGTTACACAGATACGCAGTATTTT. The chain carries TRBV2 and TRBJ2-3, with D perhaps TRBD2 (6 bases). The CDR3 has 14 residues. Germline V lookup: CDR1 SNHLY, CDR2 FYNNEI. Trimming stripped 8 bases from V and 2 bases from J, with 14 bases between.